Each of the 8 T cell receptor beta chains below was sequenced from the same sample in a study of blood T cell repertoires in COVID-19. This table comes from immunoSEQ multiplex PCR, and its TCRdb copy is limited to in-frame clones, with some not included. The sample has 230,000 or so clones, about 85% seen once; the top ten hold about 2.4%. Sequencing was carried out using PBMCs or T cells enriched from blood (not recorded which). The origin of the receptors is a woman in her 30s who had recovered from COVID-19.

This clone is a singleton in its sample. The chain employs TRBV9 and TRBJ1-1; no clear D. CDR3 length equals 12 residues. Trimming took 4 bases from V and 7 from J, leaving 11 bases between them. The V gene's germline CDR1 is SGDLS and CDR2 YYNGEE. Here the CDR3 DNA reads TGTGCCAGCAGCCCTCAACCCGGTGAAGCTTTCTTT. This sequence encodes CASSPQPGEAFF.

The genes are TRBV4-3 and TRBJ1-3; maybe TRBD1 (6 bases). The CDR3 is 15 amino acids. CDR1 and CDR2 (germline): LGHNA, YSLEER. V gave up 3 bases and J gave up 0 bases, with 9 bases separating them. CDR3 coding DNA: TGCGCCAGCAGCCACAGGGGATCCTCTGGAAACACCATATATTTT. It codes for CASSHRGSSGNTIYF.

V usage is TRBV10-3 and J usage is TRBJ1-2; 8 bases fit TRBD1. CDR3 length equals 13 residues. V gave up 10 bases and J gave up 4 bases; unmatched junction bases: 8. Looked up from germline, CDR1 is ENHRY and CDR2 is SYGVKD. CDR3 coding DNA: TGTGCCACCGGCCCCGACAGGGGCTATGGCTACACCTTC. It specifies CATGPDRGYGYTF.

V gene TRBV5-1 combines with J gene TRBJ2-7, with TRBD2 as a possible D gene (7 bases). The germline gives CDR1 SGHRS, CDR2 YFSETQ. V was trimmed by 2 bases and J by 0 bases, leaving 18 bases between them. This CDR3 contains 17 residues. CDR3 DNA: TGCGCCAGCAGCTTCCCGAGGGGGGGGCCTTTCTCCTACGAGCAGTACTTC. This translates into CASSFPRGGPFSYEQYF. Filled out from reference TRBV5-1 and TRBJ2-7, the complete variable domain reads KAGVTQTPRYLIKTRGQQVTLSCSPISGHRSVSWYQQTPGQGLQFLFEYFSETQRNKGNFPGRFSGRQFSNSRSEMNVSTLELGDSALYLCASSFPRGGPFSYEQYFGPGTRLTVT.

The rearrangement links TRBV5-5 to TRBJ2-3; D may be TRBD1 (5 bases). This CDR3 is 13 amino acids long. The germline CDR1 and CDR2 sequences are SGHKS and YYEKEE (reference sequence). Trimming removed 2 bases at V and 4 bases at J, with 8 bases between. CDR3 coding DNA: TGTGCCAGCAGCTTCACAGGCCCAGATACGCAGTATTTT. This codes for CASSFTGPDTQYF.

J is TRBJ1-6 and V is TRBV9, with D possibly being TRBD1 (5 bases). Germline V gene sequence: CDR1 SGDLS, CDR2 YYNGEE. This CDR3 has 11 residues. V was clipped by 4 bases and J by 12 bases, with 8 bases between them. CDR3 amino acids: CASSWQGPLHF. In DNA, the CDR3 is TGTGCCAGCAGCTGGCAGGGACCCCTCCACTTT. The complete variable domain, with remaining parts taken from reference TRBV9 and TRBJ1-6, reads DSGVTQTPKHLITATGQRVTLRCSPRSGDLSVYWYQQSLDQGLQFLIQYYNGEERAKGNILERFSAQQFPDLHSELNLSSLELGDSALYFCASSWQGPLHFGNGTRLTVT.

The rearrangement uses TRBV24-1 and TRBJ1-2; D possibly corresponds to TRBD1 (5 bases). Germline assignment: CDR1 KGHDR and CDR2 SFDVKD. The CDR3 consists of 14 residues. V was pared by 7 bases and J by 9 bases, with 20 bases between. The CDR3 DNA reads TGTGCCACCAGCTACCAGGGTCCTCGTGGTAGCTACACCTTC. Translated, it gives CATSYQGPRGSYTF.

This rearrangement joins TRBV4-3 to TRBJ2-3, with TRBD2 matching 9 bases. Germline trimming cut 0 bases from V and 6 bases from J; bases unmatched to any gene: 7. This CDR3 spans 16 amino acids. The germline gives CDR1 LGHNA, CDR2 YSLEER. CDR3 sequence reads: CASSQDGGGAGDTQYF. In DNA, the CDR3 is TGCGCCAGCAGCCAAGATGGCGGGGGGGCAGGTGATACGCAGTATTTT.